This entry concerns a single T cell receptor (beta chain). Germline-derived CDR1 and CDR2 are SGDLS and YYNGEE. CDR3 length equals 18 residues. V trimming: 0 bases; J trimming: 2 bases; junction bases outside the gene matches: 6. This specimen belongs to a study of Ad26.COV2.S vaccination and SARS-CoV-2 variants. Treatment here: roughly 19 received Ad26.COV2.S at low or high dose, single or two shots; several received placebo; per-sample allocation not given. Sample collection was performed on day 63 after the first vaccine or placebo injection. Here immunoSEQ multiplex PCR was the method, and the copy in TCRdb shows in-frame clones only, minus some. Of about 480,000 clones in the sample, 87% are singletons; the top ten hold roughly 13%.

The material was peripheral blood, obtained in a trial of Ad26.COV2.S vaccine versus placebo. The receptor was derived from a person between 18 and 65 years old who received the Ad26.COV2.S COVID-19 vaccine or a placebo. This chain connects TRBV9 to TRBJ2-1; 12 bases align to TRBD2. This chain's CDR3 is CASSVELAGGVTYNEQFF. CDR3 DNA: TGTGCCAGCAGCGTAGAACTAGCGGGAGGAGTAACCTACAATGAGCAGTTCTTC. The variable domain in full, with the rest retrieved from reference TRBV9 and TRBJ2-1, is DSGVTQTPKHLITATGQRVTLRCSPRSGDLSVYWYQQSLDQGLQFLIQYYNGEERAKGNILERFSAQQFPDLHSELNLSSLELGDSALYFCASSVELAGGVTYNEQFFGPGTRLTVL.